These T cell receptor beta chains were read from a single sample in a study of beta chain features in type 1 diabetes. TCRdb keeps only in-frame clones here, not all; method: immunoSEQ multiplex PCR. The sample carries over 350,000 clones, about 15% recorded once. Sequenced material: naive CD4+ T cells from blood. These receptors came from a young woman in good health. Both conserved end residues are part of each CDR3. Each record gives: V gene, D gene, clone size, J gene, CDR3 protein, CDR3 DNA. The D gene is left open where the match is weak. Part of the rows lack a size; the others show once, few, many or a class for expanded clones.

V: TRBV7-9
D: TRBD2
size: few
J: TRBJ2-7
CDR3: CAGSDSGGYEQYF
DNA: TGTGCCGGTTCAGACAGCGGGGGCTACGAGCAGTACTTC

V: TRBV30
D: NA
size: NA
J: TRBJ2-7
CDR3: CAWSDQGIVTSEQYF
DNA: TGTGCCTGGAGTGACCAGGGAATAGTAACGTCCGAGCAGTACTTC

V: TRBV7-4
D: NA
size: NA
J: TRBJ1-5
CDR3: CASSSARLMGHCSNQPQHF
DNA: TGTGCCAGCAGCTCGGCCCGTCTTATGGGACATTGCAGCAATCAGCCCCAGCATTTT

V: TRBV7-8
D: TRBD1
size: NA
J: TRBJ2-3
CDR3: CASSLRQNRGTSTDTQYF
DNA: TGTGCCAGCAGCTTAAGGCAAAACAGGGGTACTAGCACAGATACGCAGTATTTT

V: TRBV12-5
D: NA
size: few
J: TRBJ1-1
CDR3: CASGLIDTEAFF
DNA: TGTGCTAGTGGTTTGATAGACACTGAAGCTTTCTTT

V: TRBV5-1
D: TRBD2
size: NA
J: TRBJ2-3
CDR3: CASSLSTSGNTDTQYF
DNA: TGCGCCAGCAGCTTGAGTACTAGCGGGAACACAGATACGCAGTATTTT

V: TRBV27
D: TRBD1
size: NA
J: TRBJ2-5
CDR3: CASSGQGETQYF
DNA: TGTGCCAGCAGCGGACAGGGGGAGACCCAGTACTTC

V: TRBV30
D: TRBD2
size: few
J: TRBJ2-1
CDR3: CAWNSRRLLAGGPGEQFF
DNA: TGTGCCTGGAATAGTAGGAGATTACTAGCGGGAGGGCCGGGTGAGCAGTTCTTC

V: TRBV7-9
D: NA
size: NA
J: TRBJ1-1
CDR3: CASSLWPEAFF
DNA: TGTGCCAGCAGCTTATGGCCTGAAGCTTTCTTT

V: TRBV19
D: TRBD1
size: few
J: TRBJ2-4
CDR3: CASSARPGTGLWQNIQYF
DNA: TGTGCCAGTAGTGCTCGACCCGGGACAGGTTTATGGCAAAACATTCAGTACTTC

V: TRBV29-1
D: TRBD2
size: few
J: TRBJ2-3
CDR3: CSVEATSSPDTQYF
DNA: TGCAGCGTTGAGGCGACTAGCTCCCCAGATACGCAGTATTTT

V: TRBV5-6
D: TRBD2
size: few
J: TRBJ2-1
CDR3: CASSLARLAQHEQFF
DNA: TGTGCCAGCAGCTTGGCTAGACTAGCACAGCATGAGCAGTTCTTC

V: TRBV7-8
D: NA
size: NA
J: TRBJ1-5
CDR3: CASSIGNRDQPQHF
DNA: TGTGCCAGCAGCATCGGGAACCGAGATCAGCCCCAGCATTTT

V: TRBV29-1
D: TRBD1
size: NA
J: TRBJ1-2
CDR3: CSVGQGNYGYTF
DNA: TGCAGCGTTGGACAGGGGAACTATGGCTACACCTTC

V: TRBV5-1
D: NA
size: few
J: TRBJ2-7
CDR3: CASRTGNEQYF
DNA: TGCGCCAGCAGAACAGGGAACGAGCAGTACTTC

V: TRBV7-9
D: NA
size: NA
J: TRBJ2-1
CDR3: CASSLTGGQNEQFF
DNA: TGTGCCAGCAGCCTGACTGGCGGCCAGAATGAGCAGTTCTTC

V: TRBV10-3
D: TRBD2
size: few
J: TRBJ2-7
CDR3: CAISALTSGSSYEQYF
DNA: TGTGCCATCAGTGCGTTGACTAGCGGGTCTTCCTACGAGCAGTACTTC

V: TRBV9
D: TRBD1
size: few
J: TRBJ2-5
CDR3: CASRKGTGEETQYF
DNA: TGTGCCAGCAGGAAGGGGACAGGGGAGGAGACCCAGTACTTC

V: TRBV6-6
D: NA
size: NA
J: TRBJ2-5
CDR3: CASSSPPRETQYF
DNA: TGTGCCAGCAGTAGTCCGCCCCGGGAGACCCAGTACTTC

V: TRBV14
D: NA
size: few
J: TRBJ2-1
CDR3: CASSQVSLAFWDLPYNEQFF
DNA: TGTGCCAGCAGCCAAGTTTCATTAGCGTTCTGGGATTTACCCTACAATGAGCAGTTCTTC

V: TRBV29-1
D: TRBD1
size: few
J: TRBJ2-1
CDR3: CSVVTGSTYNEQFF
DNA: TGCAGCGTTGTGACAGGGAGTACCTACAATGAGCAGTTCTTC

V: TRBV5-1
D: TRBD2
size: NA
J: TRBJ2-2
CDR3: CASSVTSGRNTGELFF
DNA: TGCGCCAGCAGCGTGACTAGCGGGAGGAACACCGGGGAGCTGTTTTTT

V: TRBV2
D: NA
size: NA
J: TRBJ1-5
CDR3: CASSEANSNRGQPQHF
DNA: TGTGCCAGCAGTGAAGCGAACAGTAATAGGGGTCAGCCCCAGCATTTT

V: TRBV18
D: TRBD2
size: NA
J: TRBJ2-7
CDR3: CASSPVSGSHEQYF
DNA: TGTGCCAGCTCACCAGTTAGCGGGAGCCACGAGCAGTACTTC

V: TRBV29-1
D: NA
size: NA
J: TRBJ2-3
CDR3: CSVGGIVTDTQYF
DNA: TGCAGCGTTGGAGGGATCGTCACAGATACGCAGTATTTT

V: TRBV4-2
D: TRBD1
size: NA
J: TRBJ2-7
CDR3: CASSQAGQGGNEQYF
DNA: TGTGCCAGCAGCCAGGCAGGACAGGGGGGCAACGAGCAGTACTTC

V: TRBV18
D: TRBD1
size: NA
J: TRBJ1-1
CDR3: CASSPGQGITEAFF
DNA: TGTGCCAGCTCGCCCGGACAGGGAATAACTGAAGCTTTCTTT

V: TRBV7-9
D: NA
size: NA
J: TRBJ1-1
CDR3: CASSSVGRRGTEAFF
DNA: TGTGCCAGCAGCTCGGTGGGGCGGCGCGGCACTGAAGCTTTCTTT

V: TRBV5-6
D: NA
size: few
J: TRBJ2-1
CDR3: CASSRFPGVGYNEQFF
DNA: TGTGCCAGCAGCCGCTTTCCGGGAGTTGGATACAATGAGCAGTTCTTC

V: TRBV6-1
D: NA
size: NA
J: TRBJ1-5
CDR3: CASSEVGASNQPQHF
DNA: TGTGCCAGCAGTGAAGTGGGGGCCTCTAATCAGCCCCAGCATTTT

V: TRBV27
D: TRBD1
size: few
J: TRBJ2-7
CDR3: CASSQPGQGYEQYF
DNA: TGTGCCAGCAGTCAACCGGGACAGGGCTACGAGCAGTACTTC

V: TRBV7-9
D: TRBD1
size: NA
J: TRBJ2-7
CDR3: CASSSDRGSATFSYEQYF
DNA: TGTGCCAGCAGCTCGGACAGGGGAAGTGCCACGTTCTCCTACGAGCAGTACTTC